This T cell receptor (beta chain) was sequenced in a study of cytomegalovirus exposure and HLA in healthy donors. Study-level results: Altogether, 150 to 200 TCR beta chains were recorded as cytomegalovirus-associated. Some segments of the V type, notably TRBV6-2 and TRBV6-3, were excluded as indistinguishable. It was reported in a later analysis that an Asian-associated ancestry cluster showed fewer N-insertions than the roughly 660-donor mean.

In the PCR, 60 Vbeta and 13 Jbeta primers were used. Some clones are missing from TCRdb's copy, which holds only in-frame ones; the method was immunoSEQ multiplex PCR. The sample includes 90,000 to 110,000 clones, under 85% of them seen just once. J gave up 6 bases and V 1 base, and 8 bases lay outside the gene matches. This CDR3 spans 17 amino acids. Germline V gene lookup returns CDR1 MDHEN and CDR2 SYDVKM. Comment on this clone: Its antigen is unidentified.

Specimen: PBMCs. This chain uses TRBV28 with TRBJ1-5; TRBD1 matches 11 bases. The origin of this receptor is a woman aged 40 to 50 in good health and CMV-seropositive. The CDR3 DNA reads TGTGCCAGCAGTTTATCCATTGGACAGGGGGCTGTTCAGCCCCAGCATTTT. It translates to CASSLSIGQGAVQPQHF.